This T cell receptor beta chain stems from a study of identical twins. V shed 2 bases and J shed 1 base, with 9 bases lying between them. The CDR3 runs to 15 residues. Germline CDR1 reads SGHKS; CDR2 reads YYEKEE (reference sequence). TCRdb passed the 5' RACE reads through MiXCR, listing each CDR3 protein once. The top ten hold around 0.48% of the sample, which has 450,000 or so distinct CDR3 sequences, 14% seen once. The sample also formed part of further work on yellow fever vaccine responses in identical twins.

The rearrangement joins TRBV5-5 to TRBJ2-2, with D hard to call. The sequence came from a woman between 18 and 29 years old in good health. What was sequenced was CD4+ T cells sorted from blood. The CDR3 loop reads CASSFELRNTGELFF. The CDR3 coding sequence is TGTGCCAGCAGCTTCGAGCTACGGAACACCGGGGAGCTGTTTTTT.